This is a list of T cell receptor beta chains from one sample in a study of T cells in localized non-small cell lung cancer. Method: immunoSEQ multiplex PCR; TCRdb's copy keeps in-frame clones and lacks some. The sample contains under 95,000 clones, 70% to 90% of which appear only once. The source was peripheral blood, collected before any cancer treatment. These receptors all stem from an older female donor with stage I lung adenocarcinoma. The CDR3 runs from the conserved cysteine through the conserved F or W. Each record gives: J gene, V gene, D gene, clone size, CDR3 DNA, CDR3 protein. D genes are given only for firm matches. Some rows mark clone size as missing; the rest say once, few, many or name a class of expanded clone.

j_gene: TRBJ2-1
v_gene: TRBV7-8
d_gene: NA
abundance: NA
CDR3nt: TGTGCCAGCAGCAAACATAGGAAAGAGCAGTTCTTC
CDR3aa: CASSKHRKEQFF

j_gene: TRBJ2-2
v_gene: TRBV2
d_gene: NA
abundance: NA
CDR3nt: TGTGCCAGCAGTGATAGGGCAGGGGCAAACACCGGGGAGCTGTTTTTT
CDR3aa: CASSDRAGANTGELFF

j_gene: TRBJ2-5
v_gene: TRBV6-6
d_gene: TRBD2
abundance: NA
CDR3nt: TGTGCCAGCAACCCGGGACTAGCGGGGAAAGAGACCCAGTACTTC
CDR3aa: CASNPGLAGKETQYF

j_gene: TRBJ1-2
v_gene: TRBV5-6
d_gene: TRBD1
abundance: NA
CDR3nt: TGTGCCAGCAGCTTGGGACAGGGTCGGTATGGCTACACCTTC
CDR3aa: CASSLGQGRYGYTF

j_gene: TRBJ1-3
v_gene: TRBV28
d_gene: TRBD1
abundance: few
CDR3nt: TGTGCCAGCAGGGCCGGGACAGCAGTAAACACCATATATTTT
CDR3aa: CASRAGTAVNTIYF

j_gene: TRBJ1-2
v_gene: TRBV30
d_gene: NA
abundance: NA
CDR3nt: TGTGCCTGGAGCATCTGGGCTAACTATGGCTACACCTTC
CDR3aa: CAWSIWANYGYTF

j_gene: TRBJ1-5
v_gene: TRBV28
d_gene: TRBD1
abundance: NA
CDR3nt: TGTGCCAGCAGTTTAGGGCGCCCCGGGACAGGGGCGAGTAACCAGCATTTT
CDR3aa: CASSLGRPGTGASNQHF

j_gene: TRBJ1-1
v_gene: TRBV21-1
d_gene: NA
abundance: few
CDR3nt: TGTGCCAGCACCCTAGGAAGAGGGATGAACACTGAAGCTTTCTTT
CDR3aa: CASTLGRGMNTEAFF

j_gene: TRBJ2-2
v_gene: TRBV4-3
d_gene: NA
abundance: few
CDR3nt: TGCGCCAGCAGCCAAGACGGGGGACGGACCGGGGAGCTGTTTTTT
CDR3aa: CASSQDGGRTGELFF

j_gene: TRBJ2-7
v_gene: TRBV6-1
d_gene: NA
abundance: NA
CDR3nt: TGTGCCAGCAGCTCACTACGTGAGGGCGAGCAGTACTTC
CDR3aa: CASSSLREGEQYF

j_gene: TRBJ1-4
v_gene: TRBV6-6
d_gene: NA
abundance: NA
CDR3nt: TGTGCCAGCAGTTATGGGGGGTCCCTTCGGGAAAAACTGTTTTTT
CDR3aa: CASSYGGSLREKLFF

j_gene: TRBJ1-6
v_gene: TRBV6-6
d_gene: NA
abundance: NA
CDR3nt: TGTGCCAGCAGGGGCCCCGGCGGGAACCTGAATTCACCCCTCCACTTT
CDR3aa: CASRGPGGNLNSPLHF

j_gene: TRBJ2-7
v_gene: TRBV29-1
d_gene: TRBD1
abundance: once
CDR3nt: TGCAGCTATCAGACAGGGAGCTCCTACGAGCAGTACTTC
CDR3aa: CSYQTGSSYEQYF

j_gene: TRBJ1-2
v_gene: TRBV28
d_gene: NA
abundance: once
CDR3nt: TGTGCCAGCAGTTTCTTGGGGAGCGGCTACACCTTC
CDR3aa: CASSFLGSGYTF

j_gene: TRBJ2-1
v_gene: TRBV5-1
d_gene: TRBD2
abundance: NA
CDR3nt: TGCGCCAGCAGCTCTACCGGGACTAGGGCCACCAATGAGCAGTTCTTC
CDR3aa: CASSSTGTRATNEQFF

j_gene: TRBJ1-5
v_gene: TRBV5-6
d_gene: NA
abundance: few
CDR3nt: TGTGCCAGCAGCTCCGACGGAGGTTCAGATCAGCCCCAGCATTTT
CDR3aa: CASSSDGGSDQPQHF

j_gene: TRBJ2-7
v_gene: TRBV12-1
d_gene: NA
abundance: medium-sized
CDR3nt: TGTGCCAGCAGCTTCGACCATCCCTACGAGCAGTACTTC
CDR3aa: CASSFDHPYEQYF

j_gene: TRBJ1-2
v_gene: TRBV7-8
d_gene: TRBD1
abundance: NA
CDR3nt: TGTGCCAGCAGCCTCCGGGACAGGGTTGGCTACACCTTC
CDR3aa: CASSLRDRVGYTF

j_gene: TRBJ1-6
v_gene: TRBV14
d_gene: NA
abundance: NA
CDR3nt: TGTGCCAGCAGCCAAGAAACAAGAGGCTCACCCCTCCACTTT
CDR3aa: CASSQETRGSPLHF

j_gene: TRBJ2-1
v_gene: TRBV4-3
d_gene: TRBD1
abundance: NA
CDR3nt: TGCGCCAGCAGCCAAGGAGACAGGGGCTACAATGAGCAGTTCTTC
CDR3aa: CASSQGDRGYNEQFF

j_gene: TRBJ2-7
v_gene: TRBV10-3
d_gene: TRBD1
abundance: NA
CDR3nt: TGTGCCATCAGTGGGAGGCCCCCAGACAGGGTAGCTGGCGAGCAGTACTTC
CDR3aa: CAISGRPPDRVAGEQYF

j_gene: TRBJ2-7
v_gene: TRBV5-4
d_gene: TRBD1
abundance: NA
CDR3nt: TGTGCCAGCAGCCCAAGGACAGGGGGCCTGAGGGAGCAGTACTTC
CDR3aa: CASSPRTGGLREQYF

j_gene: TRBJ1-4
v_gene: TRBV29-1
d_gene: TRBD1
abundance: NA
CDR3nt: TGCAGCGCATCCGGGACAGGCTCCGCTTCGAGCGAAAAACTGTTTTTT
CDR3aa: CSASGTGSASSEKLFF

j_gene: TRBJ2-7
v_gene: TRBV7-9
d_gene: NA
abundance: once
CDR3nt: TGTGCCAGCAGCCGCGACAGGAGCTCCTACGAGCAGTACTTC
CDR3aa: CASSRDRSSYEQYF

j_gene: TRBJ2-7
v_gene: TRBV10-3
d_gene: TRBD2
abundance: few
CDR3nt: TGTGCCATCAGAAATACTAGCGGGAGCTACGAGCAGTACTTC
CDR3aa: CAIRNTSGSYEQYF

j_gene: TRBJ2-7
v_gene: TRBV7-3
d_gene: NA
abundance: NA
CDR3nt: TGTGCCAGCAGCTTAACTGGAGGATTCGAGCAGTACTTC
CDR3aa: CASSLTGGFEQYF

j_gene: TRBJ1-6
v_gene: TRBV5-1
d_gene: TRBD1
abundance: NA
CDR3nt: TGCGCCAGCAGCCCCTGGGGGGGACAGGGGAATTCACCCCTCCACTTT
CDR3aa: CASSPWGGQGNSPLHF

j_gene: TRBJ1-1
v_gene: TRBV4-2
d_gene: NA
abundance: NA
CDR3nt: TGTGCCAGCGGGACGACATGGGGTGAGGAAAACACTGAAGCTTTCTTT
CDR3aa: CASGTTWGEENTEAFF

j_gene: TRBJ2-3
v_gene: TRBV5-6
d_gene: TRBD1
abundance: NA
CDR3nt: TGTGCCAGCAGCCCGATAACCGGGACAGGGAGATATACGCAGTATTTT
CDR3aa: CASSPITGTGRYTQYF

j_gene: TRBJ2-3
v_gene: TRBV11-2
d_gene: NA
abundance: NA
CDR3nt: TGTGCCAGCAGCTTACAAGGCGGCAGTAGGGCAGCAGATACGCAGTATTTT
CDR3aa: CASSLQGGSRAADTQYF

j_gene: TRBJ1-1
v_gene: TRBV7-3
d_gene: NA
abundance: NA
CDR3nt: TGTGCCAGCAGCTACTCAGGGGTCATGAACACTGAAGCTTTCTTT
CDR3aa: CASSYSGVMNTEAFF

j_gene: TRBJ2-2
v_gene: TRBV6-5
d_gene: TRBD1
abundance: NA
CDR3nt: TGTGCCAGCAGGGGACAGGGTACCGGGGAGCTGTTTTTT
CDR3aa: CASRGQGTGELFF

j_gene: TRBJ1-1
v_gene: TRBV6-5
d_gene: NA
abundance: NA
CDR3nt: TGTGCCAGCAGTTCCGCTTTTGTAGCTTTCTTT
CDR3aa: CASSSAFVAFF

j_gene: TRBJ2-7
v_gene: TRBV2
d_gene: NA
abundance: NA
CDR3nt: TGTGCCAGCAGTGTAGAAGGACGGGGCTACGAGCAGTACTTC
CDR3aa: CASSVEGRGYEQYF

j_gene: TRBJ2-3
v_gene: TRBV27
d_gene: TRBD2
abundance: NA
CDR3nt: TGTGCCAGCAGTTCCCGCTGGACTAGCGGGAGGGCCGGGACAGATACGCAGTATTTT
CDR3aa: CASSSRWTSGRAGTDTQYF

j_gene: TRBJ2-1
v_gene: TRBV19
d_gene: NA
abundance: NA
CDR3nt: TGTGCCAGTAGTAGCTTCGGGGAGCATGAGCAGTTCTTC
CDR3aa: CASSSFGEHEQFF

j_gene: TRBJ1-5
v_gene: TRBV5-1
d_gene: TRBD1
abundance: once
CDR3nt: TGCGCCAGCAGCTTGGGAGGGACAGGGTCTGGTCAGCCCCAGCATTTT
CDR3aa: CASSLGGTGSGQPQHF

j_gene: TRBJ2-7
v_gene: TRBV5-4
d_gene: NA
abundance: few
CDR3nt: TGTGCCAGCAGCTTGGTCGGCGGCCCAGAGCAGTACTTC
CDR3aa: CASSLVGGPEQYF

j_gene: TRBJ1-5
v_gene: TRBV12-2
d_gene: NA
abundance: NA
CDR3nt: TGTGCAAGTCGCTTAGCCGGGACAGGGCTTTATAGCAATCAGCCCCAGCATTTT
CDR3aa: CASRLAGTGLYSNQPQHF